Sequencing of this T cell receptor (beta chain) was carried out in a study of CD8+CD57+ T cells in acquired aplastic anemia. Genomic DNA served as template for TCR beta VDJ and CDR3 profiling. TCRdb ran MiXCR on the reads and lists one entry per CDR3 protein. The data show about 210,000 distinct CDR3 sequences, about 37% seen once. Sequencing was performed on sorted CD4+, CD8+, or CD8+CD57+ T cells (not recorded which) from PBMCs. The sequence was collected from a human donor in good health, serving as a control.

CDR3 in DNA: TGTGCCACCCAAAAAACAGGGATTTCCTACAATGAGCAGTTCTTC. This encodes CATQKTGISYNEQFF. The chain links TRBV24-1 to TRBJ2-1, with D possibly TRBD1 on 6 matching bases. Germline loops: CDR1 KGHDR, CDR2 SFDVKD. The length of the CDR3 is 15 residues. Trimming removed 9 bases at V and 1 base at J, with 15 bases between.